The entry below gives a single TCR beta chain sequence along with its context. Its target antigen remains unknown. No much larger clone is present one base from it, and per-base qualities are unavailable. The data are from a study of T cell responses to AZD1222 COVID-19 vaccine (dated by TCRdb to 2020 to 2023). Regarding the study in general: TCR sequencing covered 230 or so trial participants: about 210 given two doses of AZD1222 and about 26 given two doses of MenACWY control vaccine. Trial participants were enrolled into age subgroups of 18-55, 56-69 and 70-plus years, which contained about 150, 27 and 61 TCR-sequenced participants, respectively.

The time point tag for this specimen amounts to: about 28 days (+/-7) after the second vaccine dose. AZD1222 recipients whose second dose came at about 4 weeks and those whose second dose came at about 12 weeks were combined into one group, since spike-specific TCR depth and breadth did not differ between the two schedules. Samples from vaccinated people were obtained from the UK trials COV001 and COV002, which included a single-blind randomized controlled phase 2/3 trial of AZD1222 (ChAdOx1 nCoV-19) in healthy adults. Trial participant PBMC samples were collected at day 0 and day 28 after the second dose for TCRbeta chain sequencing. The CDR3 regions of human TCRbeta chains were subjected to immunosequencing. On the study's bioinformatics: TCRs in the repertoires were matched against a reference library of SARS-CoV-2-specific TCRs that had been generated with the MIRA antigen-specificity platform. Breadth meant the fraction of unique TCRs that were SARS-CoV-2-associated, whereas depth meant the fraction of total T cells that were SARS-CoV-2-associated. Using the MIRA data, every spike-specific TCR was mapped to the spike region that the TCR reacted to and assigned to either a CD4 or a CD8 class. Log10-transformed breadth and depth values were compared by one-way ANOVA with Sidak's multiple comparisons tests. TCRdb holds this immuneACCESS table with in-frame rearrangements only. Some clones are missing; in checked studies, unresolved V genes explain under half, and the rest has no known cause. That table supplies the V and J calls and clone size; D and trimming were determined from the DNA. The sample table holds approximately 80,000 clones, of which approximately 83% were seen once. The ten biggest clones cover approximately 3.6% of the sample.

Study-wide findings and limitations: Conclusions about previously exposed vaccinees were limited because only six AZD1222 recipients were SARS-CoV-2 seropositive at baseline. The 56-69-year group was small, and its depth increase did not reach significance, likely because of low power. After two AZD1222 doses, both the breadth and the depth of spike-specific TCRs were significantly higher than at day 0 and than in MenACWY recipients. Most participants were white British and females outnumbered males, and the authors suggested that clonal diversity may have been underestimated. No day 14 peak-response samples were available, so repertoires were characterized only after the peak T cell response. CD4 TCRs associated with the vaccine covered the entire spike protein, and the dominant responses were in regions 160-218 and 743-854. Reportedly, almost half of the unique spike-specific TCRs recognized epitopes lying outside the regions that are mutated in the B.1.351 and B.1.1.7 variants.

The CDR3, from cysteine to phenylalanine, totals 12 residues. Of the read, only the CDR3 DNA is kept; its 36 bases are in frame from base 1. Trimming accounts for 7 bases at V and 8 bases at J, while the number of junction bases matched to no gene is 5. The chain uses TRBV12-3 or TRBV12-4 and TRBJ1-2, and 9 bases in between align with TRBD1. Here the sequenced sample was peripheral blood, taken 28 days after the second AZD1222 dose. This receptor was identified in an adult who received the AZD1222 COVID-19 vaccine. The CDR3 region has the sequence CASTSGTGGYTF. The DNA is TGTGCCAGCACTTCCGGGACAGGGGGCTACACCTTC.